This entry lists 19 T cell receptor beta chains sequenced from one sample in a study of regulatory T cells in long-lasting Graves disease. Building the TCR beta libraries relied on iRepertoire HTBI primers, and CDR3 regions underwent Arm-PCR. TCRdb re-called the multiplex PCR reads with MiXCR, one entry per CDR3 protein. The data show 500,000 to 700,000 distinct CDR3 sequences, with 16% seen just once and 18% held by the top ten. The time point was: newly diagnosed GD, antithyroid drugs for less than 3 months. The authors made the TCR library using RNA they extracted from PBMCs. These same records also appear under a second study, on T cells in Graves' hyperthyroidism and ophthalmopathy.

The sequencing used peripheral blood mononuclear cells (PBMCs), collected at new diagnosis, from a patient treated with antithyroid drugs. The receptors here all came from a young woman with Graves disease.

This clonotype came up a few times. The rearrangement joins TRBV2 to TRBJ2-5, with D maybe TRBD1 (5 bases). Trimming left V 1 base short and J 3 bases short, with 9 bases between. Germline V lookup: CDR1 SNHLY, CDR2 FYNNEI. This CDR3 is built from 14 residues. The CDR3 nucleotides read TGTGCCAGCAGTGAAGTTGCGACAGAAGAGACCCAGTACTTC. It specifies CASSEVATEETQYF.

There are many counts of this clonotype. The DNA of the CDR3 is TGTGCCAGCAGTTATCCCCAAACTAAGGAAGCTTTCTTT. It codes for CASSYPQTKEAFF. The chain couples TRBV6-5 to TRBJ1-1; D remains ambiguous. The V and J ends lost 3 bases and 8 bases respectively, with 13 bases between them. This CDR3 spans 13 amino acids. Germline CDR1 and CDR2: MNHEY and SVGAGI.

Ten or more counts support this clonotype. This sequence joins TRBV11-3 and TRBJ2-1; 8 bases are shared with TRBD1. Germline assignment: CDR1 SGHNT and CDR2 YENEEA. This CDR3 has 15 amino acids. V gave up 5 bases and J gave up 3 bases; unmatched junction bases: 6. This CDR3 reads CASSPGQGIYNEQFF. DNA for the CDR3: TGTGCCAGCAGCCCAGGACAGGGTATCTACAATGAGCAGTTCTTC.

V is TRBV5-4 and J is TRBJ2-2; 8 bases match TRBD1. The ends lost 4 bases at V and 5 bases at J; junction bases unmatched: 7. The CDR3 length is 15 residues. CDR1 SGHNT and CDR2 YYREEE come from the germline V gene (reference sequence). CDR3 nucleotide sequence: TGTGCCAGCAGCAAAGGACAGGGCGAGACCGGGGAGCTGTTTTTT. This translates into CASSKGQGETGELFF.

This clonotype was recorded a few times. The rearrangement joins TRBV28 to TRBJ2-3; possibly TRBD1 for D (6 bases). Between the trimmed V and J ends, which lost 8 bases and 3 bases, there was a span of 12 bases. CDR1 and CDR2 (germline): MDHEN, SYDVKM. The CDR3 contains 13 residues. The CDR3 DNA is TGTGCCAGCCTACTACAGGGAACAGATACGCAGTATTTT. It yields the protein CASLLQGTDTQYF. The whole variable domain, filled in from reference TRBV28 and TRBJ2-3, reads DVKVTQSSRYLVKRTGEKVFLECVQDMDHENMFWYRQDPGLGLRLIYFSYDVKMKEKGDIPEGYSVSREKKERFSLILESASTNQTSMYLCASLLQGTDTQYFGPGTRLTVL.

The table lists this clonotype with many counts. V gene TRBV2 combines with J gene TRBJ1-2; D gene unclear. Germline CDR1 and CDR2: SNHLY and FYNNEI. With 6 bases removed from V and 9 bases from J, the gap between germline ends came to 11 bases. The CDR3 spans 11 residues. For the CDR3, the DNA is TGTGCCAGCAGACAAGAGTTCAGCTACACCTTC. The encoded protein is CASRQEFSYTF.

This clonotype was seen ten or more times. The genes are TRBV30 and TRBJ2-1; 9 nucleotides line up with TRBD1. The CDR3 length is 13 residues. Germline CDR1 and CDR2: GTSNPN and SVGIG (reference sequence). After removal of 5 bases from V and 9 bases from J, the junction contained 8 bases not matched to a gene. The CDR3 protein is CAWDRTGAGEQFF. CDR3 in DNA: TGTGCCTGGGATAGGACAGGGGCGGGTGAGCAGTTCTTC.

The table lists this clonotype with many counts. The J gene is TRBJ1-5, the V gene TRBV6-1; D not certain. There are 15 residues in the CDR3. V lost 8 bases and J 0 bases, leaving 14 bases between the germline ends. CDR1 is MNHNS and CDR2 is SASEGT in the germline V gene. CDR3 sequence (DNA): TGTGCCAGCCTAGTGATCTCGCATAGCAATCAGCCCCAGCATTTT. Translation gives CASLVISHSNQPQHF.

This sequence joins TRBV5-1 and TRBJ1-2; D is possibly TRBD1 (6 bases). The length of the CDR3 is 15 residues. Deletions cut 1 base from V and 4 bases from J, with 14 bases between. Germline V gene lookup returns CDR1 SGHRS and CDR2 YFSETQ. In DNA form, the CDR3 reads TGCGCCAGCAGCTTGTACAGGGACTCCCCCTATGGCTACACCTTC. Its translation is CASSLYRDSPYGYTF.

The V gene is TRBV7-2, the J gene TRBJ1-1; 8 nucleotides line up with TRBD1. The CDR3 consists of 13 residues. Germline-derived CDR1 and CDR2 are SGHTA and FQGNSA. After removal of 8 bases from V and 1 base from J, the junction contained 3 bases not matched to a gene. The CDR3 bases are TGTGCCAGCCAGGGGGCGCAGAACACTGAAGCTTTCTTT. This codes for CASQGAQNTEAFF. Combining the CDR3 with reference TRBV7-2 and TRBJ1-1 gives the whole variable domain GAGVSQSPSNKVTEKGKDVELRCDPISGHTALYWYRQSLGQGLEFLIYFQGNSAPDKSGLPSDRFSAERTGGSVSTLTIQRTQQEDSAVYLCASQGAQNTEAFFGQGTRLTVV.

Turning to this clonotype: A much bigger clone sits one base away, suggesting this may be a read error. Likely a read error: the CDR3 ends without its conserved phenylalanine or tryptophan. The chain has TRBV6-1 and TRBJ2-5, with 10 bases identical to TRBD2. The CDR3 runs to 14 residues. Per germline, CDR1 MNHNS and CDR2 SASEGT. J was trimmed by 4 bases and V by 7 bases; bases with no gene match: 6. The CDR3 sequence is CASILAGVGETQYL. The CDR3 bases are TGTGCCAGCATCCTAGCGGGAGTCGGAGAGACCCAGTACCTC.

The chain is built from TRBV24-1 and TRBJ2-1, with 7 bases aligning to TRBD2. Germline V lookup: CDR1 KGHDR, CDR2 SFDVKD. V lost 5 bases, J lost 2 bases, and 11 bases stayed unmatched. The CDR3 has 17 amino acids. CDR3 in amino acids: CATSVSPTGRAYNEQFF. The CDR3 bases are TGTGCCACCAGTGTATCCCCCACGGGGAGGGCCTACAATGAGCAGTTCTTC.

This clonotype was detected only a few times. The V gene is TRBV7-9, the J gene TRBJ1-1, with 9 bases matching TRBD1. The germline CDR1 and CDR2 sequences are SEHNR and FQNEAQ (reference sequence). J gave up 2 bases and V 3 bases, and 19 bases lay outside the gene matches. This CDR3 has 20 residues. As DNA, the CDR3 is TGTGCCAGCAGCTTGGAGTCCATCGGGACAGGGTGGGGTGCAAACACTGAAGCTTTCTTT. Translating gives CASSLESIGTGWGANTEAFF.

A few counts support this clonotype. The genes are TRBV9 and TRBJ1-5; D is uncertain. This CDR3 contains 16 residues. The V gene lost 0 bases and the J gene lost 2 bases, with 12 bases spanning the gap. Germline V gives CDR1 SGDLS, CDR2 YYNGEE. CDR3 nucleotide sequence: TGTGCCAGCAGCGTAGCCCCGACATCGGGCAATCAGCCCCAGCATTTT. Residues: CASSVAPTSGNQPQHF.

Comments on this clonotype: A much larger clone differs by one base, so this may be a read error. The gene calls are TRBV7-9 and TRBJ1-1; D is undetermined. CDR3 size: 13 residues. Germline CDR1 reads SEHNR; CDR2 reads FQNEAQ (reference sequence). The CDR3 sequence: CASGFSTATEAFF. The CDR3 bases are TGTGCCAGCGGCTTTTCAACCGCCACTGAAGCTTTCTTT.

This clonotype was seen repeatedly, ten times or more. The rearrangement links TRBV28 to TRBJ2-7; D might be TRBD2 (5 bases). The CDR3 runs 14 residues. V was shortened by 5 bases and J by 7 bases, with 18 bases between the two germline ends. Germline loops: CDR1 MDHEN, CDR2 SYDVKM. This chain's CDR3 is CASSPGSITGEQYF. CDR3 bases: TGTGCCAGCAGTCCTGGCTCCATTACGGGGGAGCAGTACTTC.

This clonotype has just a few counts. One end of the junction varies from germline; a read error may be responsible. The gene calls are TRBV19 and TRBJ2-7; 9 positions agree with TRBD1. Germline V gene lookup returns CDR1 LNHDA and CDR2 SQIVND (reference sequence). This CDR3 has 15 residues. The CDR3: CASSISGTGKREQYF. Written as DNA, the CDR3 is TGTGCCAGCAGTATATCCGGGACAGGGAAACGCGAGCAGTACTTC.

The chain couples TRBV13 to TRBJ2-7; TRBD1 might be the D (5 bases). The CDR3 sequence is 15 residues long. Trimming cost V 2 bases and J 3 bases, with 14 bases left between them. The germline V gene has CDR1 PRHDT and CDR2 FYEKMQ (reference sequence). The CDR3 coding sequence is TGTGCCAGCAGCTTACGACAGCTCTCTATCTACGAGCAGTACTTC. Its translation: CASSLRQLSIYEQYF.

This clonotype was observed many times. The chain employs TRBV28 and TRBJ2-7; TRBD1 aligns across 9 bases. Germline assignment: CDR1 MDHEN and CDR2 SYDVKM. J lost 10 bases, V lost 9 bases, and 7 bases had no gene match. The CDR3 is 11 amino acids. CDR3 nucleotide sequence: TGTGCCAGTTCGGGACAGGGCCCACAGTACTTC. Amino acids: CASSGQGPQYF. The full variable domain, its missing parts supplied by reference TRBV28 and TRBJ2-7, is DVKVTQSSRYLVKRTGEKVFLECVQDMDHENMFWYRQDPGLGLRLIYFSYDVKMKEKGDIPEGYSVSREKKERFSLILESASTNQTSMYLCASSGQGPQYFGPGTRLTVT.